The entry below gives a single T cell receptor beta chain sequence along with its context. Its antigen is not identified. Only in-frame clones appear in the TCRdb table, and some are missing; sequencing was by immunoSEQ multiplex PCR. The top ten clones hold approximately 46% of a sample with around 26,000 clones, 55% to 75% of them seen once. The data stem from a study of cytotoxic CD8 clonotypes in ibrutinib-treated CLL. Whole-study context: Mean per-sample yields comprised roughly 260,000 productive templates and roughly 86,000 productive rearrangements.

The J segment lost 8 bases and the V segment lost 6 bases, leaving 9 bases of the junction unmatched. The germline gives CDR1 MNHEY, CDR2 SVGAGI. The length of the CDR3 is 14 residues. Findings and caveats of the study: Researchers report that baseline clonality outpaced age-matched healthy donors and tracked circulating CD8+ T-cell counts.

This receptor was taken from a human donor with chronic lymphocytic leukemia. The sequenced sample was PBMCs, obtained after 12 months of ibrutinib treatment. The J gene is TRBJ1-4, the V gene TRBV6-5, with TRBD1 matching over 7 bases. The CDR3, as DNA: TGTGCCAGCAGAAGACAGGGTTGGAGGGAAAAACTGTTTTTT. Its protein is CASRRQGWREKLFF.